This T cell receptor (beta chain) was recorded in a study of blood T cell repertoires in COVID-19 (TCRdb year 2020). About the study as a whole: Collaborator samples came from the United States, Italy and Spain and covered acute and convalescent phases of COVID-19. The prospective study material was composed of cDNA or gDNA derived from T cells, B-cell-depleted T cells, or PBMCs. Subjects who had been exposed to COVID-19, were actively infected with it, or had recovered from it provided the deeply sampled blood TCRbeta repertoires that made up the dataset. The repertoires were made available in a free public database intended to serve as a resource for research on the immune response to SARS-CoV-2. Samples came from the ongoing ImmuneRACE study (first 160 participants) plus 1,254 subjects from 6 global collaborators. The sample metadata nearly always contained a de-identified subject ID, COVID-19 status, age in years and sex. Where available, HLA class I and class II types were taken from metadata supplied by the sample provider and were not determined by assay-based typing.

Notes on this clone: No antigen is known for it. The input lacks base qualities; no much larger clone sits a single base away.

The CDR3 starts with the cysteine, ends with the phenylalanine, and has 12 residues. Just the 36-base CDR3 DNA is kept, in frame starting at base 1. The germline V gene specifies SGHDT as CDR1 and YYEEEE as CDR2. V trim: 8 bases; J trim: 8 bases; unmatched bases: 5. TCRbeta CDR3 regions were amplified from genomic DNA by means of the immunoSEQ Assay, a bias-controlled multiplex PCR. From the authors' description of their analysis: Within the assay, amplification of reference gene primers was used to estimate how many nucleated cells each sample contained. To quantify the absolute abundance of each unique TCRbeta CDR3 rearrangement, sequence reads were collapsed and filtered. For each sample, productive Simpson clonality was calculated as the square root of Simpson's diversity index over productive rearrangements. TCRdb provides this immuneACCESS table in a form limited to in-frame rearrangements. Some clones are lacking; in checked studies, under half of them reflect an unresolved V gene, and why the rest are absent is not known. That table is the source of V, J and clone size, and D and trimming were worked out from the DNA. Within this sample are about 190,000 clones, with about 72% of them counted one time only. The ten largest clones add up to roughly 17% of the sample.

Participants in the prospective study were aged about 18 to 89 years, lived in more than 20 United States geographic areas, and enrolled through a virtual design. To assign participants to cohorts, the prospective study relied on clinical history that participants themselves reported in a screening survey and a study questionnaire. For ImmuneRACE Cohort 3, a participant was defined as recovered based on two consecutive negative NP/OP PCR tests, clearance by a healthcare professional, or resolution of symptoms. Each participant in the prospective study had whole blood, serum and a nasopharyngeal or oropharyngeal swab collected by mobile phlebotomists. Participants in the prospective study had the option to provide additional blood draws and questionnaires over an approximately two-month period. Prospective study blood samples were shipped either frozen or at room temperature before DNA extraction.

Study-wide findings and limitations: The quantity of clinical and demographic metadata differed by source and by participant and was supplied without curation.

Sequencing used PBMCs or T cells enriched from blood (not recorded which). The chain was built from TRBV5-6 and TRBJ1-4, with 8 junctional bases fitting TRBD1. The receptor was isolated from a woman between 45 and 65 years old who had recovered from COVID-19. The DNA sequence reads TGTGCCAGTCACAGGGGGAACGAAAAACTGTTTTTT. It specifies CASHRGNEKLFF.